This T cell receptor (beta chain) was recovered during a study of radiotherapy plus CTLA-4 blockade in lung cancer. Study-level background: There were objective responses in 18% of patients, and 31% had disease control. Study-level findings and limits: Once radiotherapy plus ipilimumab had been given, TCR clones derived from tumor expanded in blood.

This clone is categorized as medium-sized. The target antigen is unknown. Here immunoSEQ multiplex PCR was the method, and the copy in TCRdb shows in-frame clones only, minus some. The table records roughly 120,000 clones, more than 75% of them present only once. The CDR3 spans 17 residues. Trimming removed 4 bases at V and 3 bases at J, with 21 bases between. Germline V gene data show CDR1 as MGHRA and CDR2 as YSYEKL. The sequence was collected from a human donor with non-small cell lung cancer that progressed on radiotherapy plus ipilimumab. Some clones in this sample may be carry-over from other donors' samples. The rearrangement joins TRBV4-1 to TRBJ1-1; weak D call: TRBD1 (6 bases). Sequencing was performed on peripheral blood, taken from a patient treated with radiotherapy plus ipilimumab. The CDR3 protein is CASSPQGRGGSDTEAFF. CDR3 nucleotide sequence: TGCGCCAGCAGCCCCCAAGGCAGAGGGGGTTCGGACACTGAAGCTTTCTTT.